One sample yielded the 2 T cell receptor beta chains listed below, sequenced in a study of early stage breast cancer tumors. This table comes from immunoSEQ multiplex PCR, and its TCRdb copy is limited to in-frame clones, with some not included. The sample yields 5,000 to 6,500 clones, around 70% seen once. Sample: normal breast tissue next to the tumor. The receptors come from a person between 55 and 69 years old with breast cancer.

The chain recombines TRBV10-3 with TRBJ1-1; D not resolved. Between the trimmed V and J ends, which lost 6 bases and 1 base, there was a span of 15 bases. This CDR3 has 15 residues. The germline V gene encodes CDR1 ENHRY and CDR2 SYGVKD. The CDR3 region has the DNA TGTGCCATCAGCGAGGGTCGCCGAAGGAACACTGAAGCTTTCTTT. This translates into CAISEGRRRNTEAFF.

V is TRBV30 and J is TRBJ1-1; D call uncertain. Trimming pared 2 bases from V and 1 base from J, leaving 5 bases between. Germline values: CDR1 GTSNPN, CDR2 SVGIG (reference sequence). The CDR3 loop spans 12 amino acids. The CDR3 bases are TGTGCCTGGAGTCGGCGGAACACTGAAGCTTTCTTT. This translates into CAWSRRNTEAFF. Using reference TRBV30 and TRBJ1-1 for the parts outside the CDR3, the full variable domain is SQTIHQWPATLVQPVGSPLSLECTVEGTSNPNLYWYRQAAGRGLQLLFYSVGIGQISSEVPQNLSASRPQDRQFILSSKKLLLSDSGFYLCAWSRRNTEAFFGQGTRLTVV.